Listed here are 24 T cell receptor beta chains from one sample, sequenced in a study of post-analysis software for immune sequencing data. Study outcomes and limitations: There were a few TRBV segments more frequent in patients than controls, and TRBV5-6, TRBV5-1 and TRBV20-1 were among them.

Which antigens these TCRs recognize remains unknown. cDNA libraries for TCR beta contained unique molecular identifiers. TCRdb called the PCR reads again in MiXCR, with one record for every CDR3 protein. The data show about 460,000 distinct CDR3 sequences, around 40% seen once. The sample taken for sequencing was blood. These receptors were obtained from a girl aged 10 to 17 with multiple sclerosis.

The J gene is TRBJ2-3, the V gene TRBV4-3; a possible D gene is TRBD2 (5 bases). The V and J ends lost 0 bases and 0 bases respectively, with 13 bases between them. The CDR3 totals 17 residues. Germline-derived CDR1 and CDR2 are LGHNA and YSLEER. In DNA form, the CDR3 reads TGCGCCAGCAGCCAAGATTGGAGTAGCGAGAGCACAGATACGCAGTATTTT. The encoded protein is CASSQDWSSESTDTQYF.

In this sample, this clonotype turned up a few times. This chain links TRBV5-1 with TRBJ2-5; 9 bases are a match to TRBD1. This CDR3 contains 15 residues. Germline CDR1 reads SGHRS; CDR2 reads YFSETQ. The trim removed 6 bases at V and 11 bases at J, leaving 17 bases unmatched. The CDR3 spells CASNQQPGQGQEQYF. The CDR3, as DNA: TGCGCCAGCAACCAGCAGCCGGGACAGGGCCAAGAGCAGTACTTC.

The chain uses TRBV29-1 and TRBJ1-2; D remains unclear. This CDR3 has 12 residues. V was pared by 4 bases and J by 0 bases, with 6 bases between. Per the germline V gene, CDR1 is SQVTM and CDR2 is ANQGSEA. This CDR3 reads CSVVGSNYGYTF. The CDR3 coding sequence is TGCAGCGTTGTGGGATCTAACTATGGCTACACCTTC.

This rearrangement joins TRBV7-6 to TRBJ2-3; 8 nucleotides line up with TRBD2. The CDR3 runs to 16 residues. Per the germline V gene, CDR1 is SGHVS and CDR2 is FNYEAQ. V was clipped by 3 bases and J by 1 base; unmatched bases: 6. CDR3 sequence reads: CASSFTSGSGTDTQYF. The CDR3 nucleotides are TGTGCCAGCAGCTTCACTAGCGGTTCCGGCACAGATACGCAGTATTTT. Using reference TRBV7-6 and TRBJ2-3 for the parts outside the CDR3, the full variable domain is GAGVSQSPRYKVTKRGQDVALRCDPISGHVSLYWYRQALGQGPEFLTYFNYEAQQDKSGLPNDRFSAERPEGSISTLTIQRTEQRDSAMYRCASSFTSGSGTDTQYFGPGTRLTVL.

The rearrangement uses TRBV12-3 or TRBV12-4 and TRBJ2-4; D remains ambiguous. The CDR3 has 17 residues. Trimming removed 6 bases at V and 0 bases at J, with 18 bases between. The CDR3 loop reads CASSHVAATLAKNIQYF. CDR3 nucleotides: TGTGCCAGCAGCCACGTGGCGGCAACGCTAGCCAAAAACATTCAGTACTTC.

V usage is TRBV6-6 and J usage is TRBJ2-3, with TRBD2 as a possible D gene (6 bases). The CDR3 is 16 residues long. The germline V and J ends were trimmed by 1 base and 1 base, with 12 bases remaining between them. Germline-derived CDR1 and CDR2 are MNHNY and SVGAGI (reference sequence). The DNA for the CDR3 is TGTGCCAGCAGTTACTTAGGCTGGGGGGGCACAGATACGCAGTATTTT. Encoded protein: CASSYLGWGGTDTQYF.

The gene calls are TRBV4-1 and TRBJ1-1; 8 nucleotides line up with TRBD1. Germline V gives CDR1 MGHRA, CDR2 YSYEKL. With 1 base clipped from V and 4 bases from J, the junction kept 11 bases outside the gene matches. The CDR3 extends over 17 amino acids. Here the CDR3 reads CASSQVAGGAGFTEAFF. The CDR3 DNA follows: TGCGCCAGCAGCCAAGTAGCAGGGGGCGCTGGGTTCACTGAAGCTTTCTTT.

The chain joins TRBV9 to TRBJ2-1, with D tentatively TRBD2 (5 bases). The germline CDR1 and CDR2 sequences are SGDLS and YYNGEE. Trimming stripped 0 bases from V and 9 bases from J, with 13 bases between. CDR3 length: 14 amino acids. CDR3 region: CASSVGGWASEQFF. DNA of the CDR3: TGTGCCAGCAGCGTAGGCGGGTGGGCTAGTGAGCAGTTCTTC.

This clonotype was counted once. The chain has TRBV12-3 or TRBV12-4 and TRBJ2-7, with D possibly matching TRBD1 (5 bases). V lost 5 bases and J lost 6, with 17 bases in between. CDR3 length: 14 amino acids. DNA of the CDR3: TGTGCCAGCAGTCCCCCCGGCAGGGCGTCCGAGCAGTACTTC. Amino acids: CASSPPGRASEQYF.

The CDR3 DNA is TGTGCCATCAGTGAGATCCGGGGAGGGGAGACCCAGTACTTC. The encoded protein is CAISEIRGGETQYF. The chain carries TRBV10-3 and TRBJ2-5; 7 bases are shared with TRBD2. Germline-derived CDR1 and CDR2 are ENHRY and SYGVKD. J lost 5 bases, V lost 2 bases, and 5 bases had no gene match. The CDR3 is 14 residues long.

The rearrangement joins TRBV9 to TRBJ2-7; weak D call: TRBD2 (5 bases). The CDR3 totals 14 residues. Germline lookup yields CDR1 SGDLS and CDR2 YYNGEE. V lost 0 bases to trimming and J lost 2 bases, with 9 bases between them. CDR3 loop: CASSVDGGPYEQYF. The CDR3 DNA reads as TGTGCCAGCAGCGTAGACGGAGGCCCCTACGAGCAGTACTTC.

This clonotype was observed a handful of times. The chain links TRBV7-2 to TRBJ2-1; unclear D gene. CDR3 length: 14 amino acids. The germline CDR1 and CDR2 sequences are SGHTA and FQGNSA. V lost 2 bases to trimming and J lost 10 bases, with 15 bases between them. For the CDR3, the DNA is TGTGCCAGCAGCTTATCCAGACATCCCAAGGAGCAGTTCTTC. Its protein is CASSLSRHPKEQFF.

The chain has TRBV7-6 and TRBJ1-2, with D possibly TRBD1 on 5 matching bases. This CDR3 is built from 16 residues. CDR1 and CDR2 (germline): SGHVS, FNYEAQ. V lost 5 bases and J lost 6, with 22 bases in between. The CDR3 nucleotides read TGTGCCAGCAGCCCGCGGGCCACAGGCCATTCGGATGGCTACACCTTC. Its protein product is CASSPRATGHSDGYTF.

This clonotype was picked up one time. The DNA of the CDR3 is TGCAGTGCTGGTGGGGAGGGCCAAAGCACAGATACGCAGTATTTT. Protein product: CSAGGEGQSTDTQYF. V gene TRBV20-1 combines with J gene TRBJ2-3, with 7 bases identical to TRBD2. CDR3 length: 15 amino acids. The germline CDR1 and CDR2 sequences are DFQATT and SNEGSKA (reference sequence). Losses at the gene ends were 5 bases for V and 0 bases for J; bases not matched to a gene: 8.

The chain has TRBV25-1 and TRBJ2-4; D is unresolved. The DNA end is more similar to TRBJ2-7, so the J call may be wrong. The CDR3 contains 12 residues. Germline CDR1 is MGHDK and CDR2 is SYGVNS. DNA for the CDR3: TGTGCCAGCAGTGACGGTGCATACGAGCAGTACTTC. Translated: CASSDGAYEQYF.

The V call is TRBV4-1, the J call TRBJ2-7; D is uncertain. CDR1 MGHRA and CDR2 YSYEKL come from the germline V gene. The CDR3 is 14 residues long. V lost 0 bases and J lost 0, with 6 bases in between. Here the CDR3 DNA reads TGCGCCAGCAGCCAAGACATGAGCTCCTACGAGCAGTACTTC. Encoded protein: CASSQDMSSYEQYF.

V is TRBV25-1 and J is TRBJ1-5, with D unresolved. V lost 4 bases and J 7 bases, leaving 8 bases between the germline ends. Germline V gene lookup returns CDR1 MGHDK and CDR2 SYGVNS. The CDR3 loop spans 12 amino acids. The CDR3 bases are TGTGCCAGCAGTGCGGTCGGACAGCCCCAGCATTTT. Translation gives CASSAVGQPQHF.

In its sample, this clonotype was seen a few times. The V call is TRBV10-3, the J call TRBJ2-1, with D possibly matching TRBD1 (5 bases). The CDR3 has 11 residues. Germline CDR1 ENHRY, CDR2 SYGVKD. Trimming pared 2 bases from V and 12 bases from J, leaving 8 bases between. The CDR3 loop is CAISERGRQFF. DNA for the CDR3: TGTGCCATCAGTGAGAGGGGTAGGCAGTTCTTC.

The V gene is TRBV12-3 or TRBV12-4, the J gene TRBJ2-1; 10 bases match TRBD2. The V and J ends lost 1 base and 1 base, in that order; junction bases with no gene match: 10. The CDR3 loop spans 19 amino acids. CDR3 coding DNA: TGTGCCAGCAGTTTAGGTAGTAGCGGGGGGACTGGGTCCTACAATGAGCAGTTCTTC. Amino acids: CASSLGSSGGTGSYNEQFF.

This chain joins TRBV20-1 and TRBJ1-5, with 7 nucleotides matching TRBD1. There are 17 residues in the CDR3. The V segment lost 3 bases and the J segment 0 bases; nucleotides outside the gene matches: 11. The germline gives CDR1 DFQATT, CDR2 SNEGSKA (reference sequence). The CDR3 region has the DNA TGCAGTGCTAGTCTCCCCCTGACAGGGAATAGCAATCAGCCCCAGCATTTT. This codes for CSASLPLTGNSNQPQHF.

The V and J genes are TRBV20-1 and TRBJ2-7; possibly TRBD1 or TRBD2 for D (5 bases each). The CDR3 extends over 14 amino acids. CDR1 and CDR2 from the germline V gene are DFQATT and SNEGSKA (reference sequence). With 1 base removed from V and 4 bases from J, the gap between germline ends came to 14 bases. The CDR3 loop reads CSARGGNRGYEQYF. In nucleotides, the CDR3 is TGCAGTGCTAGAGGGGGGAATAGAGGGTACGAGCAGTACTTC.

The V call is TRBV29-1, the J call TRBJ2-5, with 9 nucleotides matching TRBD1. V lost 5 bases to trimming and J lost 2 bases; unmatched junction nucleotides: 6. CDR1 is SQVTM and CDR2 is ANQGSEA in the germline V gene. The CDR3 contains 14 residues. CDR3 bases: TGCAGCGTTAGTGGAGACAGGGGGCAAGAGACCCAGTACTTC. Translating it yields CSVSGDRGQETQYF.

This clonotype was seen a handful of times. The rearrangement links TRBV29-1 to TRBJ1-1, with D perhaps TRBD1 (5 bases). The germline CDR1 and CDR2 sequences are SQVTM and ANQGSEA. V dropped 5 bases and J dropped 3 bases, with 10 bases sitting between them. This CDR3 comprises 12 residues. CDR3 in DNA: TGCAGCGTTTCGGGACGGGACACTGAAGCTTTCTTT. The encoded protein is CSVSGRDTEAFF.

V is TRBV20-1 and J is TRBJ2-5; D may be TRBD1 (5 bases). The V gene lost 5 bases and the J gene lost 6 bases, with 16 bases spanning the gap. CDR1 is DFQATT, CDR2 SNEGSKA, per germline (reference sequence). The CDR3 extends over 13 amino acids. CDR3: CSAETGRVQTQYF. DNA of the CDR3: TGCAGTGCTGAGACGGGCAGGGTGCAGACCCAGTACTTC.